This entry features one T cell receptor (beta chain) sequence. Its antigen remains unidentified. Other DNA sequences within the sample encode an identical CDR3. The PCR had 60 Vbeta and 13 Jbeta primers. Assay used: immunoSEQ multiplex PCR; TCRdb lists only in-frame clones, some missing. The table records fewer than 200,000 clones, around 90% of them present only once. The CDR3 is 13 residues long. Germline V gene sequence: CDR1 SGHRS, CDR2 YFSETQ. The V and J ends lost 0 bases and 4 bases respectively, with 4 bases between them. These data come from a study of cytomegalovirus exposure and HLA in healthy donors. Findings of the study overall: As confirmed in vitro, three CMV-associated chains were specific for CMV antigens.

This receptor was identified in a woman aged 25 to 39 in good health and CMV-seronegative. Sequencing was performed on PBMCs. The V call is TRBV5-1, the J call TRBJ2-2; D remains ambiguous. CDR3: CASSLDGTGELFF. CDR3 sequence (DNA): TGCGCCAGCAGCTTGGACGGCACCGGGGAGCTGTTTTTT. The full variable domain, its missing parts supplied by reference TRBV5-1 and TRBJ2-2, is KAGVTQTPRYLIKTRGQQVTLSCSPISGHRSVSWYQQTPGQGLQFLFEYFSETQRNKGNFPGRFSGRQFSNSRSEMNVSTLELGDSALYLCASSLDGTGELFFGEGSRLTVL.